This T cell receptor beta chain appears in the sequencing data of a study of shared clonotypes between healthy human individuals. Findings of the study overall: Across a handful of donors, naive CD4 shared around 5%, naive CD8 under 4%, memory CD4 more than 2%, memory CD8 about 0.38%.

Comment on this clone: The antigen is undetermined.

Division of CD4+ cells produced a CD45RA+ naive subset and a CD45RA-negative memory subset. The sorted-subset replicate PCRs were given about 210 ng DNA, which is 25,000 to 35,000 T cell genomes. TCRdb's copy holds only in-frame clones and misses some; the assay was immunoSEQ multiplex PCR. The sample lists over a million clones, about 80% occurring once. This CDR3 contains 12 residues. Germline V gene sequence: CDR1 MDHEN, CDR2 SYDVKM. V was clipped by 6 bases and J by 12 bases; unmatched bases: 8. The source material was memory CD4+ T cells from PBMCs. Subset of the sample: CD45RA-negative fraction. This chain joins TRBV28 and TRBJ2-1; 7 bases line up with TRBD1. The sequence was collected from a young man in good health. Some clones in this sample may be carry-over from other donors' samples. The chain's CDR3 is CASRKTTGRQFF. The CDR3 DNA reads as TGTGCCAGCAGGAAAACGACAGGGAGGCAGTTCTTC.